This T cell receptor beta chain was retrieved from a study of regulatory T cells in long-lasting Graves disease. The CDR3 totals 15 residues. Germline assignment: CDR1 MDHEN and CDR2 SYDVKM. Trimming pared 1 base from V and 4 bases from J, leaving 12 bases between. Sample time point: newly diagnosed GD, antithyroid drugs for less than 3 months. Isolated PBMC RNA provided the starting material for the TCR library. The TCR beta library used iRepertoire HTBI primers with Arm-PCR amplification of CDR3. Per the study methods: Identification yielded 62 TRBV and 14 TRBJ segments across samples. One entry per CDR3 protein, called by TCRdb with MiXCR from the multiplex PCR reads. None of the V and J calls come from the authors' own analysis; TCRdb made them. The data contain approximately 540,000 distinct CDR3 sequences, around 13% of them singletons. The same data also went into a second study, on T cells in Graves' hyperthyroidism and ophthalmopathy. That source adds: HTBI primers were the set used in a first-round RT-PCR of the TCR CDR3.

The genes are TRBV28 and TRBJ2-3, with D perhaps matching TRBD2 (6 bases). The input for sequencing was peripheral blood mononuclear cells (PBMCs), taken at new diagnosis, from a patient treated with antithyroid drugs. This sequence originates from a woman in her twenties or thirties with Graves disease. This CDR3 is CASSLFGGRSDTQYF. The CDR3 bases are TGTGCCAGCAGTTTATTCGGAGGGCGATCAGATACGCAGTATTTT. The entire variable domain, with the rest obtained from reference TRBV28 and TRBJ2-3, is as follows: DVKVTQSSRYLVKRTGEKVFLECVQDMDHENMFWYRQDPGLGLRLIYFSYDVKMKEKGDIPEGYSVSREKKERFSLILESASTNQTSMYLCASSLFGGRSDTQYFGPGTRLTVL.